Following are 22 T cell receptor beta chains from one sample sequenced in a study of cytomegalovirus exposure and HLA in healthy donors. Data came from immunoSEQ multiplex PCR; TCRdb stores just in-frame clones and leaves some out. The sample has about 280,000 clones, over 75% seen once. Source material: PBMCs. The receptor set was obtained from a woman in her late teens or twenties in good health and CMV-seronegative.

The genes are TRBV7-2 and TRBJ1-2; the D is unclear. The V end lost 7 bases, the J end lost 4 bases, and 13 bases lay between the germline ends. The length of the CDR3 is 13 residues. Germline values: CDR1 SGHTA, CDR2 FQGNSA. The DNA of the CDR3 is TGTGCCAGCACTTCAGGCCCCGGCTATGGCTACACCTTC. It encodes CASTSGPGYGYTF.

This chain uses TRBV6-6 with TRBJ2-3; TRBD1 agrees at 7 bases. Germline V gives CDR1 MNHNY, CDR2 SVGAGI (reference sequence). This CDR3 has 15 residues. V trimming: 0 bases; J trimming: 0 bases; junction bases outside the gene matches: 0. The CDR3 DNA reads as TGTGCCAGCAGTTACTCGGACAGGAGCACAGATACGCAGTATTTT. This encodes CASSYSDRSTDTQYF.

V usage is TRBV2 and J usage is TRBJ2-2; the D is unclear. The CDR3 consists of 14 residues. V was cut by 4 bases and J by 6 bases, with 12 bases left in between. The germline V gene has CDR1 SNHLY and CDR2 FYNNEI. Here the CDR3 reads CASSVISLAGELFF. CDR3 nucleotide sequence: TGTGCCAGCAGTGTAATCAGCCTAGCCGGGGAGCTGTTTTTT.

This clone was detected once. The chain has TRBV4-3 and TRBJ2-1; D is possibly TRBD2 (5 bases). Germline CDR1 reads LGHNA; CDR2 reads YSLEER. The CDR3 is 19 residues long. V was trimmed by 0 bases and J by 7 bases, leaving 25 bases between them. Here the CDR3 reads CASSQDLVWRPAGGNEQFF. The CDR3 DNA reads TGCGCCAGCAGCCAAGACCTGGTCTGGCGTCCCGCGGGTGGGAATGAGCAGTTCTTC.

V is TRBV5-4 and J is TRBJ2-3; 11 bases match TRBD2. This CDR3 is 19 amino acids long. The germline V gene has CDR1 SGHNT and CDR2 YYREEE (reference sequence). Trimming removed 3 bases from V and 1 base from J; junction bases left unmatched: 13. The CDR3 DNA follows: TGTGCCAGCAGCTCGACCCGCGCGGGACTAGCGGAAGGCACAGATACGCAGTATTTT. Translated: CASSSTRAGLAEGTDTQYF. Complete variable domain (other parts from reference TRBV5-4 and TRBJ2-3): ETGVTQSPTHLIKTRGQQVTLRCSSQSGHNTVSWYQQALGQGPQFIFQYYREEENGRGNFPPRFSGLQFPNYSSELNVNALELDDSALYLCASSSTRAGLAEGTDTQYFGPGTRLTVL.

The chain is built from TRBV19 and TRBJ1-1; D unresolved. This CDR3 is built from 14 residues. CDR1 and CDR2 from the germline V gene are LNHDA and SQIVND (reference sequence). Trimming stripped 5 bases from V and 0 bases from J, with 10 bases between. The CDR3 region has the DNA TGTGCCAGTAGTCTGACTAACATGAACACTGAAGCTTTCTTT. Translation gives CASSLTNMNTEAFF.

This chain joins TRBV2 and TRBJ2-6, with TRBD1 as a possible D gene (6 bases). The V gene's germline CDR1 is SNHLY and CDR2 FYNNEI. The CDR3 consists of 18 residues. Trimming removed 6 bases from V and 2 bases from J, with 20 bases in between. CDR3 residues: CASRAAGVPTPGANVLTF. As DNA, the CDR3 is TGTGCCAGCAGAGCAGCAGGGGTTCCTACTCCTGGGGCCAACGTCCTGACTTTC.

The V gene is TRBV5-1, the J gene TRBJ2-1, with 7 bases lining up with TRBD2. Germline trimming cut 0 bases from V and 4 bases from J; bases unmatched to any gene: 10. The germline V gene has CDR1 SGHRS and CDR2 YFSETQ. The CDR3 spans 17 residues. CDR3 DNA: TGCGCCAGCAGCTTGGGAGTTCAAGCGGGGTTTTACAATGAGCAGTTCTTC. Translation gives CASSLGVQAGFYNEQFF.

The rearrangement joins TRBV7-8 to TRBJ1-2, with D tentatively TRBD1 (5 bases). The V and J ends lost 5 bases and 5 bases respectively, with 27 bases between them. This CDR3 region has 18 residues. CDR1 SGHVS and CDR2 FQNEAQ come from the germline V gene. The DNA for the CDR3 is TGTGCCAGCAGCGAGGTCCAGGTCGTGGGGGGGAGTGGGTATGGCTACACCTTC. This encodes CASSEVQVVGGSGYGYTF.

V usage is TRBV5-4 and J usage is TRBJ1-3; D call uncertain. Germline lookup yields CDR1 SGHNT and CDR2 YYREEE (reference sequence). The V and J ends lost 4 bases and 0 bases respectively, with 17 bases between them. CDR3 size: 17 residues. CDR3 sequence (DNA): TGTGCCAGCAGCCGAAACCCGGGAAGCCTCTCTGGAAACACCATATATTTT. Protein: CASSRNPGSLSGNTIYF. Full variable domain (rest looked up from reference TRBV5-4 and TRBJ1-3): ETGVTQSPTHLIKTRGQQVTLRCSSQSGHNTVSWYQQALGQGPQFIFQYYREEENGRGNFPPRFSGLQFPNYSSELNVNALELDDSALYLCASSRNPGSLSGNTIYFGEGSWLTVV.

The rearrangement uses TRBV11-2 and TRBJ2-1, with 8 bases that match TRBD2. J was trimmed by 12 bases and V by 7 bases; bases with no gene match: 8. Germline V gene lookup returns CDR1 SGHAT and CDR2 FQNNGV. The CDR3 is made up of 12 amino acids. The CDR3 sequence is CASTGLAPGQFF. In DNA form, the CDR3 reads TGTGCCAGCACTGGACTAGCCCCTGGGCAGTTCTTC.

The chain couples TRBV5-1 to TRBJ2-3; 10 nucleotides agree with TRBD1. CDR3 length: 15 amino acids. V was clipped by 4 bases and J by 1 base; unmatched bases: 3. CDR1 and CDR2 from the germline V gene are SGHRS and YFSETQ. CDR3 sequence reads: CASSPGQGGTDTQYF. CDR3 bases: TGCGCCAGCAGCCCCGGACAGGGGGGCACAGATACGCAGTATTTT.

The chain is built from TRBV18 and TRBJ1-3; TRBD1 is a possible D gene (5 bases). This CDR3 spans 15 amino acids. Trimming cost V 3 bases and J 5 bases, with 14 bases left between them. Germline assignment: CDR1 KGHSH and CDR2 LQKENI. CDR3 protein: CASSPPGDRRNTIYF. In DNA, the CDR3 is TGTGCCAGCTCACCTCCCGGAGACAGAAGAAACACCATATATTTT.

This chain uses TRBV6-1 with TRBJ2-1, with TRBD2 identical over 13 bases. CDR1 and CDR2 (germline): MNHNS, SASEGT. CDR3 length: 14 amino acids. V lost 7 bases and J lost 15; bases outside the gene matches: 12. CDR3 nucleotides: TGTGCCAGCATTGTGGGACTAGCGGGACGTGGTACGTTCTTC. It is translated as CASIVGLAGRGTFF.

The rearrangement joins TRBV28 to TRBJ2-5; D may be TRBD2 (6 bases). The CDR3 covers 14 residues. Trimming left V 7 bases short and J 4 bases short, with 16 bases between. The germline V gene has CDR1 MDHEN and CDR2 SYDVKM. CDR3 DNA sequence: TGTGCCAGCACGGGGGTTTCGGGTGGAGAGACCCAGTACTTC. It is translated as CASTGVSGGETQYF.

This clone appeared a single time. The J gene is TRBJ2-4, the V gene TRBV7-3, with D possibly matching TRBD1 (6 bases). The V gene's germline CDR1 is SGHTA and CDR2 FQGTGA. V lost 2 bases and J lost 1, with 9 bases in between. The CDR3 is made up of 15 amino acids. The CDR3: CASSLFGQAKNIQYF. In DNA form, the CDR3 reads TGTGCCAGCAGCTTATTTGGACAGGCCAAAAACATTCAGTACTTC.

The chain links TRBV7-2 to TRBJ2-7, with D perhaps matching TRBD2 (6 bases). Trimming pared 1 base from V and 2 bases from J, leaving 12 bases between. Germline V gives CDR1 SGHTA, CDR2 FQGNSA. The CDR3 runs to 15 residues. In DNA form, the CDR3 reads TGTGCCAGCAGCTTAGGGGGACTTGGAGCCTACGAGCAGTACTTC. It codes for CASSLGGLGAYEQYF.

The chain uses TRBV30 and TRBJ1-2, with 9 bases fitting TRBD1. Germline V lookup: CDR1 GTSNPN, CDR2 SVGIG (reference sequence). J was trimmed by 6 bases and V by 2 bases; bases with no gene match: 4. The CDR3 sequence is 13 residues long. The CDR3 DNA follows: TGTGCCTGGAGTTATGGACAGGGGAATGGCTACACCTTC. Translation: CAWSYGQGNGYTF.

This sequence joins TRBV7-2 and TRBJ1-2, with TRBD1 matching over 8 bases. Trimming removed 2 bases from V and 4 bases from J; junction bases left unmatched: 0. The CDR3 has 13 amino acids. Germline V CDR1 and CDR2: SGHTA, FQGNSA. The CDR3 nucleotides are TGTGCCAGCAGCTTACAGGGGGCCTATGGCTACACCTTC. Translated: CASSLQGAYGYTF. The whole variable domain, remainder taken from reference TRBV7-2 and TRBJ1-2, is GAGVSQSPSNKVTEKGKDVELRCDPISGHTALYWYRQSLGQGLEFLIYFQGNSAPDKSGLPSDRFSAERTGGSVSTLTIQRTQQEDSAVYLCASSLQGAYGYTFGSGTRLTVV.

This chain links TRBV11-1 with TRBJ2-7; 8 nucleotides match TRBD1. V gave up 4 bases and J gave up 6 bases; unmatched junction bases: 11. Germline V gene data show CDR1 as SGHAT and CDR2 as FQDESV (reference sequence). The CDR3 extends over 15 amino acids. The CDR3 region is CASSSSFRTGREQYF. CDR3 coding DNA: TGTGCCAGCAGCTCCTCCTTCCGGACAGGGCGCGAGCAGTACTTC.

The table lists this clone with a count of one. V gene TRBV5-6 combines with J gene TRBJ1-1; D unclear. In germline, CDR1 is SGHDT, CDR2 YYEEEE. This CDR3 region has 15 residues. V lost 3 bases and J 0 bases, leaving 12 bases between the germline ends. The CDR3 loop is CASSSEFIMNTEAFF. CDR3 in DNA: TGTGCCAGCAGCTCGGAGTTCATAATGAACACTGAAGCTTTCTTT.

The genes are TRBV7-2 and TRBJ1-2, with 7 bases identical to TRBD1. Germline assignment: CDR1 SGHTA and CDR2 FQGNSA. With 5 bases clipped from V and 6 bases from J, the junction kept 9 bases outside the gene matches. CDR3 length: 14 residues. The CDR3 DNA is TGTGCCAGCAGCCAGACGCGACAGGGCGATGGCTACACCTTC. This translates into CASSQTRQGDGYTF.